This TCR beta chain stems from a study of T cell changes during pregnancy in multiple sclerosis. This clone occurred a few times. Profiled with immunoSEQ multiplex PCR; TCRdb holds only in-frame clones, not every one. The table includes 24,000 or so clones, roughly 86% detected once. From germline, CDR1 is MDHEN and CDR2 SYDVKM. The CDR3 has 14 amino acids. With 6 bases clipped from V and 6 bases from J, the junction kept 2 bases outside the gene matches. The sequencing used CD8+ T cells from peripheral blood mononuclear cells, collected in the first trimester of pregnancy. This sequence joins TRBV28 and TRBJ2-2, with TRBD2 identical over 12 bases. The sequence was collected from a female donor in good health, enrolled as a control in a pregnancy study. CDR3 protein: CASSRTSGAGELFF. The CDR3 DNA follows: TGTGCCAGCAGCCGGACTAGCGGGGCCGGGGAGCTGTTTTTT.